This T cell receptor beta chain was captured in a study of CD8 T cells in Susac syndrome. RNA, at 0.5 to 1 ug, was reverse transcribed with random hexamers. One entry per CDR3 protein, called by TCRdb with MiXCR from the immunoSEQ multiplex PCR reads. The repertoire holds 95,000 to 150,000 distinct CDR3 sequences, with around 94% as singletons. The Susac syndrome patients fit the recently defined diagnostic criteria for definite or probable disease. CDR1 is MNHEY, CDR2 SVGAGI, per germline. The CDR3 runs 14 residues. V gave up 5 bases and J gave up 1 base, with 9 bases separating them. The sequence derives from a human donor with Susac syndrome. Sequenced sample: CD8+ T cells from PBMCs. V gene TRBV6-5 combines with J gene TRBJ1-5; no reliable D call. The CDR3, as DNA: TGTGCCAGCAGTCGCACAGTCAGCAATCAGCCCCAGCATTTT. This translates into CASSRTVSNQPQHF.